The present entry profiles one T cell receptor (beta chain) with its context. The data derive from a study of cytomegalovirus exposure and HLA in healthy donors. 60 Vbeta and 13 Jbeta primers were used in PCR. Libraries were prepared by immunoSEQ multiplex PCR; TCRdb keeps only in-frame clonotypes and omits some of them. The ten top clones account for 2%, within a sample of approximately 120,000 clones. This CDR3 contains 14 residues. The germline gives CDR1 MDHEN, CDR2 SYDVKM. V dropped 5 bases and J dropped 4 bases, with 15 bases sitting between them. The rearrangement joins TRBV28 to TRBJ2-7, with a possible D match to TRBD1 (6 bases). This sequence originates from a woman aged 55-75 years in good health and CMV-seronegative. Sequencing was done on a sample of PBMCs. The CDR3 DNA is TGTGCCAGCAGTCCCCTAGGGGGAGAATACGAGCAGTACTTC. Its translation: CASSPLGGEYEQYF.